This TCR beta chain was found in a study of beta chain features in type 1 diabetes. Study-level information: The number of sorted cells examined across all samples was around 110 million. Points from the study as a whole: Shorter templates might be favored by PCR, and equally so in patients and in controls.

Germline V lookup: CDR1 SGHRS, CDR2 YFSETQ. This CDR3 region has 13 residues. V lost 4 bases, J lost 5 bases, and 4 bases stayed unmatched. Concerning this clone: What it binds is not known.

Sorting of CD4+ naive, central memory, regulatory and stem cell-like memory cells was performed via CD45RO/CCR7/CD25/CD127/CD95/CD27. The authors obtained over 98% purity in all sorted populations. Sequenced material consisted of expressed TCRB transcripts (all of the isolated RNA was reverse transcribed). Profiled with immunoSEQ multiplex PCR; TCRdb holds only in-frame clones, not every one. Of 350,000 to 450,000 clones in the sample, about 15% are singletons; the top ten hold 0.019%. The J gene is TRBJ2-5, the V gene TRBV5-1; TRBD2 agrees at 8 bases. The specimen sequenced was naive CD4+ T cells from blood. This TCR derives from a young woman in good health. Here the CDR3 DNA reads TGCGCCAGCAGCGGTTCTAGCGGGGAGACCCAGTACTTC. Its translation: CASSGSSGETQYF.